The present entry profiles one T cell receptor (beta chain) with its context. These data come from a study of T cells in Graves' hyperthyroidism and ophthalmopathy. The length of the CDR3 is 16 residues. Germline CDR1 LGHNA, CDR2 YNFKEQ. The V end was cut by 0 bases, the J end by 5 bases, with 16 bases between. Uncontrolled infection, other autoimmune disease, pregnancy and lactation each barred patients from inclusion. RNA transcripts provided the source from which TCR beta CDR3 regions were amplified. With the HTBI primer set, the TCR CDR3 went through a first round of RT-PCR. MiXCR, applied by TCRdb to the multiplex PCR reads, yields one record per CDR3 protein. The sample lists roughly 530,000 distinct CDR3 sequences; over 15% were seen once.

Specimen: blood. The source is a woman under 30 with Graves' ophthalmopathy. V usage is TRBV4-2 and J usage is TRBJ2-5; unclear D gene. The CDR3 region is CASSQDQADEMETQYF. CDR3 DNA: TGTGCCAGCAGCCAAGATCAGGCAGACGAGATGGAGACCCAGTACTTC.